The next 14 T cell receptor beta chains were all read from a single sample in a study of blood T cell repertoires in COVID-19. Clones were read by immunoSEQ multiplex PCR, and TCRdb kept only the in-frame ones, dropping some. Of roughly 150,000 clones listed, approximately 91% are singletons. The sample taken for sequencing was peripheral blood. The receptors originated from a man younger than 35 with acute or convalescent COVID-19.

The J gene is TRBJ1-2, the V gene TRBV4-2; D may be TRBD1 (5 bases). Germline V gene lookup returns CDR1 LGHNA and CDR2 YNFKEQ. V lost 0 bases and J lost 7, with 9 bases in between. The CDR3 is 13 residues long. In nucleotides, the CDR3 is TGTGCCAGCAGCCAAGAGTTAGGGGTTGGCTACACCTTC. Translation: CASSQELGVGYTF.

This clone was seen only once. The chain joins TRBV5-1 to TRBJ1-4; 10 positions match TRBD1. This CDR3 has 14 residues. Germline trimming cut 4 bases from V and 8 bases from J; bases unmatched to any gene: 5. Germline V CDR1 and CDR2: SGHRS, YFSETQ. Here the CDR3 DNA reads TGCGCCAGCAGCCCCCGGGACAGGGGAGAAAAACTGTTTTTT. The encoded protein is CASSPRDRGEKLFF.

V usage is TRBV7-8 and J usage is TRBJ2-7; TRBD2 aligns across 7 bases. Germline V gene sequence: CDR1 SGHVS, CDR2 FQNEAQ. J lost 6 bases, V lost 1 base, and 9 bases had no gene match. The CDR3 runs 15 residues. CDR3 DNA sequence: TGTGCCAGCAGCTTAGTGGGGGGAGGGCACTCCGAGCAGTACTTC. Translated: CASSLVGGGHSEQYF.

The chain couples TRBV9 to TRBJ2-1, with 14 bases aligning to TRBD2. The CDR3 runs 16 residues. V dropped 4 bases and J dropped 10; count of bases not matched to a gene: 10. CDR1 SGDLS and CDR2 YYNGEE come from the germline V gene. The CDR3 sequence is CASSIGTSGGQNEQFF. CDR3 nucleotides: TGTGCCAGCAGCATCGGGACTAGCGGGGGTCAAAACGAGCAGTTCTTC.

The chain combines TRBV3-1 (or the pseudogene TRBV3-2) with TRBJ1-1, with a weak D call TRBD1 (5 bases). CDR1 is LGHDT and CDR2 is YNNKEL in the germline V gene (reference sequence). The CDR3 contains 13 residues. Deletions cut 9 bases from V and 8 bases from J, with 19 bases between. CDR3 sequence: CASGGKDQGEAFF. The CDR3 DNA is TGTGCCAGTGGGGGGAAGGATCAAGGCGAAGCTTTCTTT.

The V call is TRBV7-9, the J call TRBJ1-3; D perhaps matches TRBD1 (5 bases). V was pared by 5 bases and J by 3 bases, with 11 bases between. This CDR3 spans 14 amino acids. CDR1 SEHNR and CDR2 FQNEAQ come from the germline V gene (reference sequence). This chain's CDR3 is CASSLGGVGNTIYF. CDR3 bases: TGTGCCAGCAGCCTGGGGGGGGTTGGAAACACCATATATTTT.

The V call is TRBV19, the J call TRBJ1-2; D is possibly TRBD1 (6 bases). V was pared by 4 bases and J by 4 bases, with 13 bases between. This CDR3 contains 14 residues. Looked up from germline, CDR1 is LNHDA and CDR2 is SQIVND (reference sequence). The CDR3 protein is CASSTTGEVYGYTF. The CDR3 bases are TGTGCCAGTAGTACGACAGGTGAAGTCTATGGCTACACCTTC.

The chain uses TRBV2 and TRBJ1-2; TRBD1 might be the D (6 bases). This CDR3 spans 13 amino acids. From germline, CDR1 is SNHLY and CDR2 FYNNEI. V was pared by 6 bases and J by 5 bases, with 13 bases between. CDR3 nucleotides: TGTGCCAGCAGGGATGGAGGACAGTATGGCTACACCTTC. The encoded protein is CASRDGGQYGYTF.

The CDR3 DNA reads TGTGCCAGCAAGGACAGGGAGTATGATAAGGGTGAGCAGTTCTTC. It encodes CASKDREYDKGEQFF. V and J are TRBV6-5 and TRBJ2-1, with 8 bases fitting TRBD1. Germline CDR1 is MNHEY and CDR2 is SVGAGI. The trim removed 7 bases at V and 9 bases at J, leaving 14 bases unmatched. CDR3 size: 15 residues.

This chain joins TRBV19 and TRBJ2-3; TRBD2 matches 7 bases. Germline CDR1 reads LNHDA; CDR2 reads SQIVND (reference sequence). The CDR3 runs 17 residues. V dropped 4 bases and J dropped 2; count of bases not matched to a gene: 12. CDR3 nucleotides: TGTGCCAGTAGTACCATAGCGAGTGGGAGGGTCACAGATACGCAGTATTTT. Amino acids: CASSTIASGRVTDTQYF. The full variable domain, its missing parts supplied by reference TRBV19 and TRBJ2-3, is DGGITQSPKYLFRKEGQNVTLSCEQNLNHDAMYWYRQDPGQGLRLIYYSQIVNDFQKGDIAEGYSVSREKKESFPLTVTSAQKNPTAFYLCASSTIASGRVTDTQYFGPGTRLTVL.

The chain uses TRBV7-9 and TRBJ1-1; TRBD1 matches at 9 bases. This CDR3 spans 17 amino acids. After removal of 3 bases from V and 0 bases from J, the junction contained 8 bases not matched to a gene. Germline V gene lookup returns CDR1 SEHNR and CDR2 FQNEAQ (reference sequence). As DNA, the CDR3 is TGTGCCAGCAGCTTTCCAAGGACAGGGGTCATGAACACTGAAGCTTTCTTT. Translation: CASSFPRTGVMNTEAFF.

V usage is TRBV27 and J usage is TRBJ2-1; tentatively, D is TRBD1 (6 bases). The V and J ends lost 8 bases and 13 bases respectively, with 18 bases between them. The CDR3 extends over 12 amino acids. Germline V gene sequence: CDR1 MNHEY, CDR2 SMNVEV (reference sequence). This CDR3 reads CASGIDRTPQFF. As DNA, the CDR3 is TGTGCCAGCGGCATCGACAGGACTCCACAGTTCTTC.

The CDR3 here is CASNPRGKGSGNTIYF. The CDR3 bases are TGCGCCAGCAACCCCCGGGGGAAGGGGTCCGGAAACACCATATATTTT. The chain carries TRBV23-1 and TRBJ1-3; TRBD1 is a possible D gene (5 bases). TRBV23-1 is annotated as an ORF whose role is uncertain. The ends were cut back, 7 bases at V and 4 bases at J, with 20 bases in the middle. CDR3 length: 16 amino acids.

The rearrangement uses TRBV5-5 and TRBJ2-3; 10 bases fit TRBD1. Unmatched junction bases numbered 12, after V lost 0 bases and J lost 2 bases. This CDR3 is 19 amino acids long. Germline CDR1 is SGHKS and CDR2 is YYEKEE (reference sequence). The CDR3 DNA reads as TGTGCCAGCAGCTTGGCTCTCTTAACGGGGACAGGGGTCACAGATACGCAGTATTTT. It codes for CASSLALLTGTGVTDTQYF.